This T cell receptor (beta chain) was recorded in a study of beta chain features in type 1 diabetes. For this clone: Its antigen remains unknown.

Germline CDR1 reads SGHRS; CDR2 reads YFSETQ. The V gene lost 1 base and the J gene lost 8 bases, with 13 bases spanning the gap. The CDR3 contains 14 residues. Blood was collected once per donor into heparin, averaging about 0.12 L. Investigators reverse transcribed all isolated RNA, so they sequenced expressed TCRB transcripts. Method: immunoSEQ multiplex PCR; TCRdb's copy keeps in-frame clones and lacks some. Of about 710,000 clones in the sample, 11% to 15% were seen once. Study findings and constraints: Shorter TCRB CDR3s, moderately but significantly so, were found in Type 1 diabetes patients in all four CD4+ subsets. The VDJ junctions of type 1 diabetes patients carried fewer insertions and more deletions.

Input material: naive CD4+ T cells from blood. V is TRBV5-1 and J is TRBJ2-1, with no clear D. The receptor's source is a young man with type 1 diabetes. CDR3 nucleotide sequence: TGCGCCAGCAGCTTGCTGACCGCGGAAGATGAGCAGTTCTTC. Its translation: CASSLLTAEDEQFF.